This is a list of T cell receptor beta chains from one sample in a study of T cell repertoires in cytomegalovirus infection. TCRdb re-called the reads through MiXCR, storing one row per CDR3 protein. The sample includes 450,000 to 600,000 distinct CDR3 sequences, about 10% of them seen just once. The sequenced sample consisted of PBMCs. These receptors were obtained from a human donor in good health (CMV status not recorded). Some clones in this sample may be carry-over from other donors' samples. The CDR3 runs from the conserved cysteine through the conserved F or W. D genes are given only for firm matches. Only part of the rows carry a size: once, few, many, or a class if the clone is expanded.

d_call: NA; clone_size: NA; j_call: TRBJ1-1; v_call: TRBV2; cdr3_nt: TGTGCCAGCAGAATTGAGGGGGTGAACACTGAAGCTTTCTTT; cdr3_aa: CASRIEGVNTEAFF
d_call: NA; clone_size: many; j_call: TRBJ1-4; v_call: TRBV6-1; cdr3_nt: TGTGCCAGCAGTCAGGACGGAACTAATGAAAAACTGTTTTTT; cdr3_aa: CASSQDGTNEKLFF
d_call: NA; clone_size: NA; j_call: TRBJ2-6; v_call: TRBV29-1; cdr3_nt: TGCAGCGTTAGGGCGAGAGGGGCCAACGTCCTGACTTTC; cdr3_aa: CSVRARGANVLTF
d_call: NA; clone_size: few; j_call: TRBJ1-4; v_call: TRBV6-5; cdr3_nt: TGTGCCAGTGGACACACGGAAGGAAAACTGTTTTTT; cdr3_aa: CASGHTEGKLFF
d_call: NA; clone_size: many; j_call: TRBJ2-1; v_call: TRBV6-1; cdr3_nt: TGTGCCACAGGGTGGGATGAGCAGTTCTTC; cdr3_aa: CATGWDEQFF
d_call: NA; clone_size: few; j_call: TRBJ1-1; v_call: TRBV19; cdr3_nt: TGTGCCAGTAGTATTGCGGTTACAGGGTTGGGCACTGAAGCTTTCTTT; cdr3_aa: CASSIAVTGLGTEAFF
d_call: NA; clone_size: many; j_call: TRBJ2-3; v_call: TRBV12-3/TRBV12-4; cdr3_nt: TGTGCCAGCAGTTTAAGGTTAACAGATACGCAGTATTTT; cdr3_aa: CASSLRLTDTQYF
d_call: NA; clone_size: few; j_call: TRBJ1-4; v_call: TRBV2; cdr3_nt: TGTGCCAGCAGCTATGAGCGCGAAAAACTGTTTTTT; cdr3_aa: CASSYEREKLFF
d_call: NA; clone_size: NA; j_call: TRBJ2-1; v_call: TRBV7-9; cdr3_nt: TGTGCCAGCAGCTTGTTTAGGCGGGACACATACAATGAGCAGTTCTTC; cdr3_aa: CASSLFRRDTYNEQFF
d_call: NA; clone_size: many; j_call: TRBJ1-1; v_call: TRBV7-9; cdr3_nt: TGTGCCAGCAGCTTAGCGCTAATGAACACTGAAGCTTTCTTT; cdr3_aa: CASSLALMNTEAFF
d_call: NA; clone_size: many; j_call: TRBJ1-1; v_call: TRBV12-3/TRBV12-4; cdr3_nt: TGTGCCAGCATCTTGGGGCAGATGAACACTGAAGCTTTCTTT; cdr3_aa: CASILGQMNTEAFF